The T cell receptor beta chain under discussion was sequenced for a study of blood T cell repertoires in COVID-19. At the level of the study: COVID-19 samples collected from the United States, Italy and Spain covered acute and convalescent phases. The analysed material was cDNA or gDNA that came from T cells, B-cell-depleted T cells, or PBMCs.

V was trimmed by 9 bases and J by 1 base, leaving 13 bases between them. CDR1 and CDR2 from the germline V gene are LNHNV and YYDKDF (reference sequence). This CDR3 has 13 amino acids. As processed by the authors: Quantification of nucleated cells was approximated via reference gene primer amplification. Sequencing was performed with immunoSEQ multiplex PCR; in TCRdb, only in-frame clones are kept and a portion is missing. Clone size and V and J calls were adopted from that table, with D and trimming inferred from the DNA. The sample contains tens of thousands of clones, almost 95% of which appear only once.

The rearrangement joins TRBV15 to TRBJ2-7; perhaps TRBD1 as D (6 bases). This receptor was obtained from a woman aged 55-70 years with active COVID-19. The sample consisted of peripheral blood. The CDR3 region has the DNA TGTGCCACTACGACAGGAACTTCCTACGAGCAGTACTTC. This gives the protein CATTTGTSYEQYF.